The TCR beta chain under discussion was sequenced for a study of OX40 agonist ivuxolimab in advanced cancers. As for the study in general: Roughly two fifths of patients had received prior checkpoint inhibitor therapy.

The CDR3 has 17 amino acids. Trimming took 1 base from V and 5 from J; bases not matched to a gene: 8. Germline lookup yields CDR1 LNHNV and CDR2 YYDKDF (reference sequence). Anyone with autoimmune disease history or systemic immunosuppression was excluded. Sequencing used immunoSEQ multiplex PCR; TCRdb keeps in-frame clones, though not all of them. The sample shows more than 50,000 clones, 80% to 95% of them seen only once. The source was CD4+ or CD8+ T cells sorted from blood, collected in a trial of the OX40 agonist ivuxolimab. The chain recombines TRBV15 with TRBJ2-2, with 9 positions matching TRBD1. This receptor was obtained from an adult with an advanced solid tumor such as melanoma, head and neck, liver or kidney cancer. CDR3 sequence (DNA): TGTGCCACCAGCAGAGCCCCGTGGGACAGGGAAACCGGGGAGCTGTTTTTT. This sequence encodes CATSRAPWDRETGELFF.